What follows are 28 T cell receptor beta chains derived from one specimen sequenced in a study of OX40 agonist ivuxolimab in advanced cancers. Profiling relied on immunoSEQ multiplex PCR, and the TCRdb table lists in-frame clones only, not all of them. The table includes fewer than 55,000 clones, about 86% detected once. The source material was CD4+ or CD8+ T cells sorted from blood, sampled in a trial of the OX40 agonist ivuxolimab. The origin of the receptors is an adult with an advanced solid tumor such as melanoma, head and neck, liver or kidney cancer.

The chain couples TRBV6-1 to TRBJ1-4; no clear D. The CDR3 is made up of 12 amino acids. The V end was cut by 6 bases, the J end by 3 bases, with 5 bases between. Germline values: CDR1 MNHNS, CDR2 SASEGT. CDR3: CASRGSNEKLFF. Here the CDR3 DNA reads TGTGCCAGCAGGGGATCTAATGAAAAACTGTTTTTT.

This clone was counted a single time. This chain connects TRBV6-4 to TRBJ1-3; D not certain. This CDR3 is built from 18 residues. Germline V gene lookup returns CDR1 MRHNA and CDR2 SNTAGT. The V end was cut by 0 bases, the J end by 8 bases, with 23 bases between. The CDR3 bases are TGTGCCAGCAGTGACTCCGCGTGGGGTCACCCCTTGGGTGACACCATATATTTT. Residues: CASSDSAWGHPLGDTIYF.

V is TRBV5-4 and J is TRBJ2-7, with D unresolved. Per germline, CDR1 SGHNT and CDR2 YYREEE (reference sequence). This CDR3 comprises 13 residues. The V and J ends lost 1 base and 5 bases respectively, with 10 bases between them. CDR3 loop: CASSLTMGNEQYF. Written as DNA, the CDR3 is TGTGCCAGCAGCTTGACGATGGGGAACGAGCAGTACTTC.

The chain's CDR3 is CASSPLPAVSYEQYF. The CDR3 nucleotides are TGTGCCAGCAGTCCCCTGCCAGCCGTCTCCTACGAGCAGTACTTC. The V and J genes are TRBV28 and TRBJ2-7; D call uncertain. Germline lookup yields CDR1 MDHEN and CDR2 SYDVKM. V was shortened by 5 bases and J by 0 bases, with 14 bases between the two germline ends. The CDR3 spans 15 residues. The whole variable domain, remainder taken from reference TRBV28 and TRBJ2-7, is DVKVTQSSRYLVKRTGEKVFLECVQDMDHENMFWYRQDPGLGLRLIYFSYDVKMKEKGDIPEGYSVSREKKERFSLILESASTNQTSMYLCASSPLPAVSYEQYFGPGTRLTVT.

The chain carries TRBV29-1 and TRBJ1-3; 8 bases agree with TRBD1. This CDR3 has 15 residues. The germline gives CDR1 SQVTM, CDR2 ANQGSEA. The ends lost 0 bases at V and 8 bases at J; junction bases unmatched: 9. CDR3 in amino acids: CSVEDRGQDLYTIYF. The CDR3 DNA sequence: TGCAGCGTTGAAGATAGGGGACAGGACTTATACACCATATATTTT.

The rearrangement joins TRBV5-4 to TRBJ2-7, with 9 positions matching TRBD1. Germline CDR1 SGHNT, CDR2 YYREEE (reference sequence). V lost 0 bases and J lost 6; bases outside the gene matches: 1. The CDR3 totals 13 residues. CDR3 protein: CASSLDRGLEQYF. The CDR3 nucleotides read TGTGCCAGCAGCTTGGACAGGGGGCTCGAGCAGTACTTC.

This chain uses TRBV5-4 with TRBJ2-5; 8 bases align to TRBD1. CDR1 is SGHNT and CDR2 is YYREEE in the germline V gene (reference sequence). CDR3 length equals 15 residues. V lost 4 bases and J lost 4; bases outside the gene matches: 9. In nucleotides, the CDR3 is TGTGCCAGCAGCCCTTCTACAGGGGGTGGAGAGACCCAGTACTTC. It is translated as CASSPSTGGGETQYF.

The chain carries TRBV2 and TRBJ2-5; TRBD1 is a possible D gene (6 bases). The CDR3 runs 13 residues. CDR1 and CDR2 (germline): SNHLY, FYNNEI. The V end lost 2 bases, the J end lost 3 bases, and 7 bases lay between the germline ends. CDR3 amino acids: CASSENREETQYF. The CDR3 DNA is TGTGCCAGCAGTGAAAACAGGGAAGAGACCCAGTACTTC.

This clone was recorded a few times. The rearrangement joins TRBV6-6 to TRBJ1-3, with 7 bases matching TRBD1. This CDR3 is built from 14 residues. Looked up from germline, CDR1 is MNHNY and CDR2 is SVGAGI (reference sequence). V was pared by 5 bases and J by 1 base, with 2 bases of the junction left unmatched. CDR3: CASSTTGSGNTIYF. The DNA for the CDR3 is TGTGCCAGCAGTACGACAGGGTCTGGAAACACCATATATTTT.

The chain uses TRBV5-1 and TRBJ1-4, with D perhaps TRBD1 (6 bases). Trimming pared 3 bases from V and 7 bases from J, leaving 16 bases between. The CDR3 totals 15 residues. Per germline, CDR1 SGHRS and CDR2 YFSETQ. This chain's CDR3 is CASSSTVQGGEKLFF. CDR3 nucleotides: TGCGCCAGCAGCTCGACAGTTCAAGGGGGTGAAAAACTGTTTTTT.

This chain joins TRBV9 and TRBJ2-5; TRBD2 is a possible D gene (5 bases). This CDR3 region has 15 residues. The ends were cut back, 1 base at V and 5 bases at J, with 15 bases in the middle. Germline loops: CDR1 SGDLS, CDR2 YYNGEE. CDR3 region: CASSVRGSGVETQYF. The CDR3 bases are TGTGCCAGCAGCGTACGTGGGAGTGGGGTTGAGACCCAGTACTTC.

The sample holds a few counts of this clone. This chain connects TRBV5-4 to TRBJ2-3; D possibly corresponds to TRBD1 (5 bases). Germline lookup yields CDR1 SGHNT and CDR2 YYREEE (reference sequence). This CDR3 is built from 15 residues. Trimming took off 0 bases at V and 3 bases at J, with 11 bases between the two ends. Written as DNA, the CDR3 is TGTGCCAGCAGCTTGGGCGACAGATTAACAGATACGCAGTATTTT. The encoded protein is CASSLGDRLTDTQYF.

This chain uses TRBV9 with TRBJ2-3; D ambiguous. The CDR3 has 14 amino acids. Trimming cost V 6 bases and J 0 bases, with 11 bases left between them. Germline V lookup: CDR1 SGDLS, CDR2 YYNGEE. The CDR3 nucleotides read TGTGCCAGCAATACAGCGTCTAGCACAGATACGCAGTATTTT. This translates into CASNTASSTDTQYF.

This clone showed up just a few times. The J gene is TRBJ2-1, the V gene TRBV6-6; a possible D gene is TRBD1 (5 bases). This CDR3 comprises 14 residues. Germline CDR1 MNHNY, CDR2 SVGAGI (reference sequence). V lost 2 bases and J 8 bases, leaving 13 bases between the germline ends. CDR3 sequence: CASSYKSQGYEQFF. The CDR3 DNA is TGTGCCAGCAGTTACAAGTCTCAGGGCTATGAGCAGTTCTTC.

The V call is TRBV10-3, the J call TRBJ1-1, with D unresolved. The CDR3 covers 13 residues. The V gene lost 10 bases and the J gene lost 1 base, with 13 bases spanning the gap. Per germline, CDR1 ENHRY and CDR2 SYGVKD. The CDR3 loop is CANGAGWNTEAFF. The CDR3 DNA sequence: TGTGCCAACGGAGCGGGATGGAACACTGAAGCTTTCTTT.

The chain recombines TRBV7-2 with TRBJ2-1; D ambiguous. The V end lost 0 bases, the J end lost 5 bases, and 5 bases lay between the germline ends. The germline V gene encodes CDR1 SGHTA and CDR2 FQGNSA. The CDR3 sequence is 13 residues long. CDR3 protein: CASSLAPDNEQFF. In DNA form, the CDR3 reads TGTGCCAGCAGCTTAGCACCCGACAATGAGCAGTTCTTC.

This chain connects TRBV6-5 to TRBJ2-1; D is perhaps TRBD1 (6 bases). Trimming shortened V by 6 bases and J by 6 bases, and 9 bases separated the two germline ends. CDR1 MNHEY and CDR2 SVGAGI come from the germline V gene. The CDR3 contains 12 residues. The CDR3 sequence is CASRTGVNEQFF. The CDR3, as DNA: TGTGCCAGCAGGACAGGCGTCAATGAGCAGTTCTTC.

V gene TRBV29-1 combines with J gene TRBJ2-5, with D possibly TRBD2 on 7 matching bases. Deletions cut 7 bases from V and 5 bases from J, with 23 bases between. The CDR3 totals 15 residues. Germline V lookup: CDR1 SQVTM, CDR2 ANQGSEA. The CDR3 DNA reads as TGCAGCGAGGTGGGGGGGGCGGGAAGCATGGAGACCCAGTACTTC. Residues: CSEVGGAGSMETQYF.

The chain's CDR3 is CASSAAGGPDEQFF. The CDR3 DNA is TGCGCCAGCAGTGCGGCGGGAGGGCCTGATGAGCAGTTCTTC. The rearrangement uses TRBV10-1 and TRBJ2-1; TRBD2 aligns across 9 bases. Unmatched junction bases numbered 6, after V lost 4 bases and J lost 8 bases. This CDR3 has 14 residues. The germline V gene encodes CDR1 WNHNN and CDR2 SYGVQD (reference sequence).

The chain uses TRBV28 and TRBJ1-1; no clear D gene. V was cut by 1 base and J by 5 bases, with 5 bases left in between. The CDR3 spans 12 residues. Germline V gives CDR1 MDHEN, CDR2 SYDVKM. The CDR3 here is CASSLSLTEAFF. DNA for the CDR3: TGTGCCAGCAGTTTATCTCTAACTGAAGCTTTCTTT. The full variable domain, in which reference TRBV28 and TRBJ1-1 provide the parts outside the CDR3, is DVKVTQSSRYLVKRTGEKVFLECVQDMDHENMFWYRQDPGLGLRLIYFSYDVKMKEKGDIPEGYSVSREKKERFSLILESASTNQTSMYLCASSLSLTEAFFGQGTRLTVV.

This sequence joins TRBV29-1 and TRBJ2-7, with TRBD2 matching over 14 bases. The V gene's germline CDR1 is SQVTM and CDR2 ANQGSEA. The junction had 5 bases not matched to a gene; V was cut back by 4 bases and J by 0 bases. The CDR3 has 16 amino acids. CDR3 sequence reads: CSVGGLAGGNSYEQYF. CDR3 sequence (DNA): TGCAGCGTTGGTGGACTAGCGGGAGGTAACTCCTACGAGCAGTACTTC.

The J gene is TRBJ2-4, the V gene TRBV18; D not certain. The CDR3 sequence is 13 residues long. Per germline, CDR1 KGHSH and CDR2 LQKENI. V was trimmed by 4 bases and J by 8 bases, leaving 12 bases between them. The CDR3 region is CASSLRLEDIQYF. Written as DNA, the CDR3 is TGTGCCAGCTCACTAAGACTCGAGGACATTCAGTACTTC.

V usage is TRBV10-3 and J usage is TRBJ2-2; 10 bases are a match to TRBD1. The germline V gene has CDR1 ENHRY and CDR2 SYGVKD. The CDR3 has 16 amino acids. J gave up 7 bases and V 4 bases, and 9 bases lay outside the gene matches. CDR3 in amino acids: CAISATDRGFVGELFF. As DNA, the CDR3 is TGTGCCATCAGTGCCACGGACAGGGGGTTTGTCGGGGAGCTGTTTTTT.

V and J are TRBV7-6 and TRBJ2-1; a possible D gene is TRBD1 (6 bases). Germline-derived CDR1 and CDR2 are SGHVS and FNYEAQ. V shed 5 bases and J shed 3 bases, with 14 bases lying between them. This CDR3 comprises 15 residues. The DNA for the CDR3 is TGTGCCAGCAGCCGATCCGGGACAAACTACAATGAGCAGTTCTTC. Amino acids: CASSRSGTNYNEQFF. Drawing the rest from reference TRBV7-6 and TRBJ2-1, the complete variable domain is GAGVSQSPRYKVTKRGQDVALRCDPISGHVSLYWYRQALGQGPEFLTYFNYEAQQDKSGLPNDRFSAERPEGSISTLTIQRTEQRDSAMYRCASSRSGTNYNEQFFGPGTRLTVL.

The rearrangement uses TRBV6-5 and TRBJ2-1; maybe TRBD2 (6 bases). Germline values: CDR1 MNHEY, CDR2 SVGAGI. The V and J ends lost 0 bases and 3 bases respectively, with 12 bases between them. This CDR3 comprises 16 residues. CDR3 DNA sequence: TGTGCCAGCAGTTACTCGTCTTGGACTAACTACAATGAGCAGTTCTTC. It yields the protein CASSYSSWTNYNEQFF.

V and J are TRBV15 and TRBJ2-1; 9 bases map to TRBD2. V trimming: 1 base; J trimming: 9 bases; junction bases outside the gene matches: 4. Germline V lookup: CDR1 LNHNV, CDR2 YYDKDF (reference sequence). CDR3 length: 14 residues. The CDR3 DNA reads TGTGCCACCAGCAGAGGGGGAGCGGGAGGTGAGCAGTTCTTC. Translated, it gives CATSRGGAGGEQFF.

The chain recombines TRBV23-1 with TRBJ2-7; 11 bases are shared with TRBD2. TRBV23-1 is marked as an open reading frame, function uncertain. The CDR3 sequence is 19 residues long. V gave up 3 bases and J gave up 3 bases; unmatched junction bases: 16. The CDR3 coding sequence is TGCGCCAGCAGTCAGCAACTAGCGGGAGAAGGAATGGTTCGCTACGAGCAGTACTTC. Protein: CASSQQLAGEGMVRYEQYF.

V is TRBV25-1 and J is TRBJ2-3; D gene uncertain. The V gene lost 2 bases and the J gene lost 2 bases, with 8 bases spanning the gap. Germline loops: CDR1 MGHDK, CDR2 SYGVNS. CDR3 length equals 14 residues. CDR3 loop: CASSEELFTDTQYF. For the CDR3, the DNA is TGTGCCAGCAGTGAAGAGCTGTTCACAGATACGCAGTATTTT.